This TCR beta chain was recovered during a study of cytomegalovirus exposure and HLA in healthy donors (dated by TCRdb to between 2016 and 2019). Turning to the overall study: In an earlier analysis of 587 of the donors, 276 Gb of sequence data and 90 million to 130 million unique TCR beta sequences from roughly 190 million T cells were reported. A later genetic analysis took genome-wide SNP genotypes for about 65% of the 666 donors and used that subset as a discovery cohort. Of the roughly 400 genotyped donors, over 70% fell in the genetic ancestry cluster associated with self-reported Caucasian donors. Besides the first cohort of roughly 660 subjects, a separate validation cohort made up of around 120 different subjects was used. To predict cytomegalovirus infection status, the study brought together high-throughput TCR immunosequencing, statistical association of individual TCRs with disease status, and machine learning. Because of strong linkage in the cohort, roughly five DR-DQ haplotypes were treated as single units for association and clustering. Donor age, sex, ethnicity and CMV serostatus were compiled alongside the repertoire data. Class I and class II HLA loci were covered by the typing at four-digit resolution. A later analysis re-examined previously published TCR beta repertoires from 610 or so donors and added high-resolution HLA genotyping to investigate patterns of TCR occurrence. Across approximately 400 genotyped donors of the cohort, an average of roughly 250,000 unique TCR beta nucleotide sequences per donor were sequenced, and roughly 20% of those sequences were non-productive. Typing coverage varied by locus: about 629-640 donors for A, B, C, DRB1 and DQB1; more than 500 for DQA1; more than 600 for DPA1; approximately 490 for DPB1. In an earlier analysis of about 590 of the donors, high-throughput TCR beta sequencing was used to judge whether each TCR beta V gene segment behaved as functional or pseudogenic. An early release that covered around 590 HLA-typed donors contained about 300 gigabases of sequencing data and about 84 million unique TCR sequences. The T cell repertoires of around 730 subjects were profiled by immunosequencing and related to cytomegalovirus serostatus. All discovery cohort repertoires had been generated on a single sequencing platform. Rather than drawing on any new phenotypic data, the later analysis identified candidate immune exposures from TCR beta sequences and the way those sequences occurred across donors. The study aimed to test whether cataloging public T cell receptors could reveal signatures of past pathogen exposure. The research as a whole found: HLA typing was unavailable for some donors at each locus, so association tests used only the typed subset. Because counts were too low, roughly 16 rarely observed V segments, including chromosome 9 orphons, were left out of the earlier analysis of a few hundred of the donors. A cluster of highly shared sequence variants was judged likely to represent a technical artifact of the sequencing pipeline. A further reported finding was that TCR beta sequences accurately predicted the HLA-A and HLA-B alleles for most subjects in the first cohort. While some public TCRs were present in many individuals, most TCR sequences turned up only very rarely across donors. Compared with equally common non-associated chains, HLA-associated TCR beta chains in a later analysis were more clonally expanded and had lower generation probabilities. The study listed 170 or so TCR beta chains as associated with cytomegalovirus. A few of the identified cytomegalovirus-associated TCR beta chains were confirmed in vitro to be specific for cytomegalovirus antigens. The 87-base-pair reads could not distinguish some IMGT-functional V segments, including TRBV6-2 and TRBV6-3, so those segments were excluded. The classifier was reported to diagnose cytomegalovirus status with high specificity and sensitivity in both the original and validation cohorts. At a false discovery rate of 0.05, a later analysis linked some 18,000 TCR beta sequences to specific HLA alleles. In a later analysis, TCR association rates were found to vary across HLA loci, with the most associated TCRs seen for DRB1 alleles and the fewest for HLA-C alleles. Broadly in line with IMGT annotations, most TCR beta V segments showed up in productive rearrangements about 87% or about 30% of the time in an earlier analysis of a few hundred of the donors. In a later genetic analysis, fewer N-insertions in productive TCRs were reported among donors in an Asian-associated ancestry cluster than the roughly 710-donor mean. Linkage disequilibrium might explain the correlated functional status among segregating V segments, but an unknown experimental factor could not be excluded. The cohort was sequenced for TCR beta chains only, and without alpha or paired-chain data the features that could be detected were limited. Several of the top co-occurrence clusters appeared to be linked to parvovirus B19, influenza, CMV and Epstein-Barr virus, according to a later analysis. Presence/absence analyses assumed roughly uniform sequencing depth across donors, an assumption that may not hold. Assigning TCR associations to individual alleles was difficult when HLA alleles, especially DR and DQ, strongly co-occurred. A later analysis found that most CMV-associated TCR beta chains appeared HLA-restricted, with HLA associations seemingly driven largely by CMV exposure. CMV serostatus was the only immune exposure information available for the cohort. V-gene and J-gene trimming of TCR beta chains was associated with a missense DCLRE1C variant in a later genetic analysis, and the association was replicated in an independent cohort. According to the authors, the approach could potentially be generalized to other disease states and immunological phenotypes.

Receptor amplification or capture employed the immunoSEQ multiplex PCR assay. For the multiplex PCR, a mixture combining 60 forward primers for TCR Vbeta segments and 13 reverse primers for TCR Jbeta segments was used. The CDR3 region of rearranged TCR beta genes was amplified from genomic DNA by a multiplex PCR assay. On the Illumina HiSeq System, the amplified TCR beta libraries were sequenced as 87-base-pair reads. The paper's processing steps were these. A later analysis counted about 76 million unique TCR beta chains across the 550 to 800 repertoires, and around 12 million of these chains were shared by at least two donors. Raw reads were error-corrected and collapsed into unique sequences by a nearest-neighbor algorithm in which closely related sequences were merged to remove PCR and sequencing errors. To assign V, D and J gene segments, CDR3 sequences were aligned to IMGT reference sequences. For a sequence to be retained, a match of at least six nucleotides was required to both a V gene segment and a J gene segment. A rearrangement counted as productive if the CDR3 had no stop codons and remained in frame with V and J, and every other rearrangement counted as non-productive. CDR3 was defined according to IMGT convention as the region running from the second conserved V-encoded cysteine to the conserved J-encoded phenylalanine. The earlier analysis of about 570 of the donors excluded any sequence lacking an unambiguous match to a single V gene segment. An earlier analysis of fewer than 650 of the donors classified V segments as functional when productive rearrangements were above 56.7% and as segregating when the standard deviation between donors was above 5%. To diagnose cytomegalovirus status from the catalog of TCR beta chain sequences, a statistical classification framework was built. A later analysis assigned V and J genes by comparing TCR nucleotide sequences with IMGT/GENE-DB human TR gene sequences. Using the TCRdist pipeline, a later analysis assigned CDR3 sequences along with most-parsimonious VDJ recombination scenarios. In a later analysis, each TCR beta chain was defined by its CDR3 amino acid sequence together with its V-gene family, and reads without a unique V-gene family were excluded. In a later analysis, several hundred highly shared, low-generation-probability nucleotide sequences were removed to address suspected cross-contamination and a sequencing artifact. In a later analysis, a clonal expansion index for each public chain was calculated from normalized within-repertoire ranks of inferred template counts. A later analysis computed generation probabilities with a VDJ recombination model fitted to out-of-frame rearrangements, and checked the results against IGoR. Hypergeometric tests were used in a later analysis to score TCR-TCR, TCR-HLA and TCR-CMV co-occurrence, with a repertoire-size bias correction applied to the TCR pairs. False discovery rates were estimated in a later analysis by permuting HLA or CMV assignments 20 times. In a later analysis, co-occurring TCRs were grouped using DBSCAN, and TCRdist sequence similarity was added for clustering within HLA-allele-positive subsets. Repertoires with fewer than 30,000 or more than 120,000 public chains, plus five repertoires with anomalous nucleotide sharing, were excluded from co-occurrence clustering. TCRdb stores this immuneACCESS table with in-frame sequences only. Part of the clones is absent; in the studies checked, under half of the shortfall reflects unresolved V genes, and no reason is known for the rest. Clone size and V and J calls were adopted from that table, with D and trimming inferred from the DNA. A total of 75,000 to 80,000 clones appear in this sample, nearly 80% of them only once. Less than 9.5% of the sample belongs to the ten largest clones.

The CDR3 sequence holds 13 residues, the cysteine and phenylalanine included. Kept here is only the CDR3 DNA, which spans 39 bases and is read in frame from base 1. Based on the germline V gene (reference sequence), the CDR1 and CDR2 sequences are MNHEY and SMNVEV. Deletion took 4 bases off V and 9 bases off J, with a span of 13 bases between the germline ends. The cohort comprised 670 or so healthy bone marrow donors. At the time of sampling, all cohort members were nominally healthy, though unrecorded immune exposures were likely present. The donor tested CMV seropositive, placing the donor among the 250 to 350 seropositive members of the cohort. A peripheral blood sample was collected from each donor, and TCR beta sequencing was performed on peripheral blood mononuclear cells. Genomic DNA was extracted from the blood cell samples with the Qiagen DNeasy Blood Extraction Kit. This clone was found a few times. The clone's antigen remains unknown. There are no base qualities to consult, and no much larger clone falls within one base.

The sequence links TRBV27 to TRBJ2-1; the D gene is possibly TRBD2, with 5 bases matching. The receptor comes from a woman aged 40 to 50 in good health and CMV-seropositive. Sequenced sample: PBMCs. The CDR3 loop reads CASSSDWSAEQFF. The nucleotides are TGTGCCAGCAGTTCGGACTGGAGCGCTGAGCAGTTCTTC.